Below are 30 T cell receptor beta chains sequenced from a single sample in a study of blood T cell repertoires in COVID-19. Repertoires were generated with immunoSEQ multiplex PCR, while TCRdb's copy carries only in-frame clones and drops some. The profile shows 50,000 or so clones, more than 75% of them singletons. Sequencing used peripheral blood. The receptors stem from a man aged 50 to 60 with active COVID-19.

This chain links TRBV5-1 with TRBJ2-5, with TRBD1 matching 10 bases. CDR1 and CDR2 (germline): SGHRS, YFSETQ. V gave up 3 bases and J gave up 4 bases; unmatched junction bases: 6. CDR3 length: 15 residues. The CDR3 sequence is CASSSTGGQRETQYF. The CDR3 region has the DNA TGCGCCAGCAGCTCGACAGGGGGCCAGAGAGAGACCCAGTACTTC.

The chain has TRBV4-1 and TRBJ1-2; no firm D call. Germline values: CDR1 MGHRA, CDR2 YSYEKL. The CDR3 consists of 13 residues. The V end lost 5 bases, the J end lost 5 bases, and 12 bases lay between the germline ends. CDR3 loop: CASSYGAGYGYTF. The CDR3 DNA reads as TGCGCCAGCAGCTATGGAGCGGGGTATGGCTACACCTTC.

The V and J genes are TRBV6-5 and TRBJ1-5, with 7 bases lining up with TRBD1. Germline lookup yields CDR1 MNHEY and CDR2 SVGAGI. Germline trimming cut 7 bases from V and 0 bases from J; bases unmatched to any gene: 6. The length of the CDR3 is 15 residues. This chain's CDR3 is CASKGQSTSNQPQHF. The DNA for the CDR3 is TGTGCCAGCAAGGGACAGTCTACTAGCAATCAGCCCCAGCATTTT.

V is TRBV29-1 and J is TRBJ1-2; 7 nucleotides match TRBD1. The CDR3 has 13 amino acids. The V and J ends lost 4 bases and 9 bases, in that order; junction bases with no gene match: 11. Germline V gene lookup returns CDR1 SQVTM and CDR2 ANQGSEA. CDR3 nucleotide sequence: TGCAGCGTTGGAGAATATACAGGGGCAAGCTACACCTTC. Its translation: CSVGEYTGASYTF.

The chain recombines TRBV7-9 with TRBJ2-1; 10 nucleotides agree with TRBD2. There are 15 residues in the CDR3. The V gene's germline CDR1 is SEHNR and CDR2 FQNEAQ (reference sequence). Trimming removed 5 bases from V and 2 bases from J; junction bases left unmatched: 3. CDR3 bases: TGTGCCAGCAGCCCAGCGGGAGGGCCCTACAATGAGCAGTTCTTC. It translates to CASSPAGGPYNEQFF.

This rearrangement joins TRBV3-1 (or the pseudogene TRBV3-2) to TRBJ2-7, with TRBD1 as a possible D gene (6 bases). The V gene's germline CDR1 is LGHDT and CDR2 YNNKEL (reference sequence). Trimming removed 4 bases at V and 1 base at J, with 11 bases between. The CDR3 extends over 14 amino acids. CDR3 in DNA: TGTGCCAGCAGCCCCTGGGGGACATCCTACGAGCAGTACTTC. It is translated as CASSPWGTSYEQYF.

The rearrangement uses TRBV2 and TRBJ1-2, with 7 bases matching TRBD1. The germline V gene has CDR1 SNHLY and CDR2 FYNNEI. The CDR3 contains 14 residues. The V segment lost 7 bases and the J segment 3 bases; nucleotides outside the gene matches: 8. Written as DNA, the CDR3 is TGTGCCAGCACCCAACAGGGGCCCCACTATGGCTACACCTTC. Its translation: CASTQQGPHYGYTF.

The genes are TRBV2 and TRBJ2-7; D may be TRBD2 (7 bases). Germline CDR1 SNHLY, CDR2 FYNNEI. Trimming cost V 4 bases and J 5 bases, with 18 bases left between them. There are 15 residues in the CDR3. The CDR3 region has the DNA TGTGCCAGCAGTGCGGGAGGAGGGGGTTGGAACGAGCAGTACTTC. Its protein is CASSAGGGGWNEQYF.

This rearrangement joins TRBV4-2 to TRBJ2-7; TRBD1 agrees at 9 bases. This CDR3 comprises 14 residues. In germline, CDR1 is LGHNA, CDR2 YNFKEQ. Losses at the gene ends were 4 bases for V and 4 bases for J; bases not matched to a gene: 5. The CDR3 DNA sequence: TGTGCCAGCAGCCCAGCAGGGACAGGGTACGAGCAGTACTTC. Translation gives CASSPAGTGYEQYF.

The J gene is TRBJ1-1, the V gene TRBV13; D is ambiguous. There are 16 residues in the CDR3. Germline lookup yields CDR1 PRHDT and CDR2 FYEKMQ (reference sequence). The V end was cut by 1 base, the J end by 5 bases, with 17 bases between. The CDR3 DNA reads TGTGCCAGCAGCTTAGCGGGCGGGGTACAGTTTACTGAAGCTTTCTTT. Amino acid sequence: CASSLAGGVQFTEAFF.

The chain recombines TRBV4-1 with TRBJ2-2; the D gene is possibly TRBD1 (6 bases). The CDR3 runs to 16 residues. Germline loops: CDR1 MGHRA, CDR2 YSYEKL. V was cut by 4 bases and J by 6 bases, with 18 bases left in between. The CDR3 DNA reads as TGCGCCAGCAGCCCCAGGGGCCAGCCCGAACCCGGGGAGCTGTTTTTT. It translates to CASSPRGQPEPGELFF.

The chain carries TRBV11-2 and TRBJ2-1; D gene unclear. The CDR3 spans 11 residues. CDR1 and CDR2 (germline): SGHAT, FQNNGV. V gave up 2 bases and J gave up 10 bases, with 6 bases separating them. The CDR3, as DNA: TGTGCCAGCAGCTTAACGACAGAGCAGTTCTTC. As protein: CASSLTTEQFF.

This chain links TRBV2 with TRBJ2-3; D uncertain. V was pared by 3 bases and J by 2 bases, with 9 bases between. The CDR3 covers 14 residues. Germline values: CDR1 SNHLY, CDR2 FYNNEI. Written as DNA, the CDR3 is TGTGCCAGCAGTGATACGGTTTCCACAGATACGCAGTATTTT. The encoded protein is CASSDTVSTDTQYF.

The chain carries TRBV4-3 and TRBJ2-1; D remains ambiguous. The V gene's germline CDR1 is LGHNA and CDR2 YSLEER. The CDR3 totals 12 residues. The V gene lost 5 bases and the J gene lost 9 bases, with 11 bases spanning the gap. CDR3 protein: CASSTQTGEQFF. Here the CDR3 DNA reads TGCGCCAGCAGCACCCAGACTGGTGAGCAGTTCTTC.

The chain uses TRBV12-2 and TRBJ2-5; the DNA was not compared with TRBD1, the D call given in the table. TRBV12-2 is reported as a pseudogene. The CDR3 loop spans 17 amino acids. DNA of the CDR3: TGTGCAAGTCGCTTACCGATCCGGGACAGGGGGCCGGAGACCCAGTACTTC. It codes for CASRLPIRDRGPETQYF.

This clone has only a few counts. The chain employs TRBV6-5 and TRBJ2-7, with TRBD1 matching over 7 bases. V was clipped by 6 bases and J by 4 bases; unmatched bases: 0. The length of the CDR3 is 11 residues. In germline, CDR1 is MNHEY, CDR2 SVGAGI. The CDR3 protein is CASSRGYEQYF. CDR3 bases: TGTGCCAGCAGCAGGGGGTACGAGCAGTACTTC.

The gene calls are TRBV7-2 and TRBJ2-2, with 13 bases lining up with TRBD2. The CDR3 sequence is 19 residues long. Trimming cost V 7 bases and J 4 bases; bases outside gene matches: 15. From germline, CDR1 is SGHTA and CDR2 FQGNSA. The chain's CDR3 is CASTRLGLAGVLGTGELFF. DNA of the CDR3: TGTGCCAGCACCCGACTAGGACTAGCGGGAGTATTGGGCACCGGGGAGCTGTTTTTT.

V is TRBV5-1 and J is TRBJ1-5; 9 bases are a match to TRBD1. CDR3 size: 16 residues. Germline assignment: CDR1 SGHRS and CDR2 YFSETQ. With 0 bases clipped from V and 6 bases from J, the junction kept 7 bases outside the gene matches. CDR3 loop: CASSLGQGEGAQPQHF. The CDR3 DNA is TGCGCCAGCAGCTTGGGACAGGGGGAGGGAGCTCAGCCCCAGCATTTT.

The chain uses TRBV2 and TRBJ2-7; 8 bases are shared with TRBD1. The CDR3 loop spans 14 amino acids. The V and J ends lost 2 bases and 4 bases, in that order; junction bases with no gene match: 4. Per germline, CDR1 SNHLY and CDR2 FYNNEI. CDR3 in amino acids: CASSEQGAFYEQYF. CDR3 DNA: TGTGCCAGCAGTGAACAGGGGGCGTTTTACGAGCAGTACTTC.

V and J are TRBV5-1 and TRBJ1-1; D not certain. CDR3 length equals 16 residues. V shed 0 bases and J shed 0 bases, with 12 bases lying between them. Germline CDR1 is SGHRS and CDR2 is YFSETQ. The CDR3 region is CASSLGIETLNTEAFF. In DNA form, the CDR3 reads TGCGCCAGCAGCTTGGGTATTGAGACTCTGAACACTGAAGCTTTCTTT.

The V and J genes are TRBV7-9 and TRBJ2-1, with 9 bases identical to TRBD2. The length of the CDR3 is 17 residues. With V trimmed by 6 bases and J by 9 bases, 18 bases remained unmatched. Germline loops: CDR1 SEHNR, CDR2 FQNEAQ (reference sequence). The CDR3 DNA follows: TGTGCCAGCAGTGCCGATTCCGGGACTAGCTTCCTCAGTGAGCAGTTCTTC. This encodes CASSADSGTSFLSEQFF. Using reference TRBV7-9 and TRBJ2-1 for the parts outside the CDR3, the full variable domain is DTGVSQNPRHKITKRGQNVTFRCDPISEHNRLYWYRQTLGQGPEFLTYFQNEAQLEKSRLLSDRFSAERPKGSFSTLEIQRTEQGDSAMYLCASSADSGTSFLSEQFFGPGTRLTVL.

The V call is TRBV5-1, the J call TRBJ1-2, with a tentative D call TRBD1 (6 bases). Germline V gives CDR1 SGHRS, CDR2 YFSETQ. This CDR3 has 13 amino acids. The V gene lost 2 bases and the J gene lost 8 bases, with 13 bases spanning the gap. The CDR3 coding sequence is TGCGCCAGCAGCTTCGTCAGGGGCCAAGGCTACACCTTC. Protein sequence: CASSFVRGQGYTF.

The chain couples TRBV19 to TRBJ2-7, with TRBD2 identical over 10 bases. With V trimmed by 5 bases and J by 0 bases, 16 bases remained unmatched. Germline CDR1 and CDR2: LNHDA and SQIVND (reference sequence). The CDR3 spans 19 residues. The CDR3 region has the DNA TGTGCCAGTAGTCCACTCCCTGGACTAGCGGCAACCCTCTCCTACGAGCAGTACTTC. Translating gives CASSPLPGLAATLSYEQYF.

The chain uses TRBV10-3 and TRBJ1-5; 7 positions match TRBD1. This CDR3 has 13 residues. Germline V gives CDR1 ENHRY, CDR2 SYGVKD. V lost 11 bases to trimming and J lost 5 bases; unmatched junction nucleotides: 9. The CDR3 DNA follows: TGTGCCGTCCGGGACAGCCTCGATCAGCCCCAGCATTTT. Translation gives CAVRDSLDQPQHF.

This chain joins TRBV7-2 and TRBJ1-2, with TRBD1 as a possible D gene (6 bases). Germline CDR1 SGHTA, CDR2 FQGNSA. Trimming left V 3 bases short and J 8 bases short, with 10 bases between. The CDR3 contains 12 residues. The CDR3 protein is CASSFRGGGYTF. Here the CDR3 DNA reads TGTGCCAGCAGCTTCAGGGGTGGGGGCTACACCTTC.

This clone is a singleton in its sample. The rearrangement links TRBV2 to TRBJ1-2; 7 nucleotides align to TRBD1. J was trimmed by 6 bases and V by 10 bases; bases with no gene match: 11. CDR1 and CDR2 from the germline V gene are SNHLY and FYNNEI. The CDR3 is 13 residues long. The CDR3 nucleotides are TGTGCCACCGGACAGGAGGCAGGGGATGGCTACACCTTC. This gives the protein CATGQEAGDGYTF.

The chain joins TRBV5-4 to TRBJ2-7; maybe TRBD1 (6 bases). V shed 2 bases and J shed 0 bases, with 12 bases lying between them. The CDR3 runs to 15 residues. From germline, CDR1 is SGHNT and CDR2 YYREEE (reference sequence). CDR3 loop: CASSFGQGYSYEQYF. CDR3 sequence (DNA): TGTGCCAGCAGCTTTGGTCAGGGGTACTCCTACGAGCAGTACTTC.

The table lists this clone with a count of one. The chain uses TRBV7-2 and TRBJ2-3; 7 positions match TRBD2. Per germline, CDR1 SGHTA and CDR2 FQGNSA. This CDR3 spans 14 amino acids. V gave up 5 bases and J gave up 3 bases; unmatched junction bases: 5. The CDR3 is CASSGGTTTDTQYF. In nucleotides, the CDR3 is TGTGCCAGCAGCGGGGGGACTACAACAGATACGCAGTATTTT. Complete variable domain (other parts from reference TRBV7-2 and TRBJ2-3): GAGVSQSPSNKVTEKGKDVELRCDPISGHTALYWYRQSLGQGLEFLIYFQGNSAPDKSGLPSDRFSAERTGGSVSTLTIQRTQQEDSAVYLCASSGGTTTDTQYFGPGTRLTVL.

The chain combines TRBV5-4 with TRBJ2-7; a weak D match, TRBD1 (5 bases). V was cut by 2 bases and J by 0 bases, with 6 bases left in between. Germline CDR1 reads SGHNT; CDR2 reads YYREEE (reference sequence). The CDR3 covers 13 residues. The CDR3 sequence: CASSLQDSYEQYF. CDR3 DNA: TGTGCCAGCAGCTTACAGGACTCCTACGAGCAGTACTTC.

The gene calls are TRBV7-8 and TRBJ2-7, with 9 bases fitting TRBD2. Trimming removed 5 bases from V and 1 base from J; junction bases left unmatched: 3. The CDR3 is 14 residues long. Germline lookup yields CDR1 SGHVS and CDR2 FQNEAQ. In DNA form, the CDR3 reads TGTGCCAGCAGCGCGGGACTAGCATCCTACGAGCAGTACTTC. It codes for CASSAGLASYEQYF.